This T cell receptor beta chain was found in a study of blood T cell repertoires in COVID-19. Study context: Samples taken during acute and convalescent COVID-19 were collected in the United States, Italy and Spain. From T cells, B-cell-depleted T cells, or PBMCs came the material, which was cDNA or gDNA.

Losses at the gene ends were 3 bases for V and 6 bases for J; bases not matched to a gene: 2. The CDR3 contains 13 residues. Germline CDR1 and CDR2: MNHEY and SVGEGT. Profiling relied on immunoSEQ multiplex PCR, and the TCRdb table lists in-frame clones only, not all of them. In the table there are approximately 210,000 clones, over 75% of which are singletons. This TCR was recovered from a woman in her thirties or forties who had recovered from COVID-19. Sequenced material: peripheral blood. The V call is TRBV6-2 or TRBV6-3, the J call TRBJ2-1, with TRBD2 matching over 7 bases. The CDR3 region is CASSYGGGNEQFF. The CDR3 DNA follows: TGTGCCAGCAGTTATGGCGGGGGCAATGAGCAGTTCTTC.